Following are 21 T cell receptor beta chains from one sample sequenced in a study of shared clonotypes between healthy human individuals. TCRdb's table, derived via immunoSEQ multiplex PCR, lists solely in-frame clones and lacks some. The repertoire includes 1.5 million to 2.5 million clones, approximately 95% of them detected once, and roughly 1% sits in the top ten. The naive CD8 subset, CD45RO-negative cells positively selected for CCR7, excluded terminally differentiated effector memory CD45RA+ cells. The specimen was naive CD8+ T cells sorted from blood. The receptors were gathered from a man between 18 and 29 years old in good health.

This clone occurred once. This chain uses TRBV13 with TRBJ2-1; possibly TRBD2 for D (6 bases). This CDR3 has 13 amino acids. Germline CDR1 is PRHDT and CDR2 is FYEKMQ (reference sequence). Deletions cut 5 bases from V and 5 bases from J, with 10 bases between. The CDR3 here is CASSVGTHNEQFF. In DNA form, the CDR3 reads TGTGCCAGCAGCGTCGGGACTCACAATGAGCAGTTCTTC.

Only one count was recorded for this clone. This chain joins TRBV2 and TRBJ2-7, with TRBD1 matching 7 bases. Germline assignment: CDR1 SNHLY and CDR2 FYNNEI. This CDR3 comprises 13 residues. Trimming removed 6 bases from V and 3 bases from J; junction bases left unmatched: 5. CDR3 in DNA: TGTGCCAGCAGGGGGACAGAAGACTACGAGCAGTACTTC. This encodes CASRGTEDYEQYF.

In the case of this clone: Other nucleotide sequences from this sample produce the same CDR3. This chain connects TRBV9 to TRBJ2-1; 14 nucleotides line up with TRBD2. V lost 0 bases to trimming and J lost 0 bases; unmatched junction nucleotides: 5. CDR3 length: 19 amino acids. CDR1 SGDLS and CDR2 YYNGEE come from the germline V gene. CDR3: CASSVGLAGGSSSYNEQFF. The CDR3 region has the DNA TGTGCCAGCAGCGTAGGACTAGCGGGAGGGTCGAGCTCCTACAATGAGCAGTTCTTC.

The rearrangement uses TRBV6-6 and TRBJ2-7; 10 bases fit TRBD2. CDR1 is MNHNY and CDR2 is SVGAGI in the germline V gene (reference sequence). V lost 4 bases, J lost 6 bases, and 6 bases stayed unmatched. The CDR3 totals 14 residues. The CDR3 DNA reads as TGTGCCAGCAGTTTGACTAGCGGGTCTAGCGAGCAGTACTTC. This gives the protein CASSLTSGSSEQYF.

The V and J genes are TRBV7-9 and TRBJ2-2; D might be TRBD2 (6 bases). V was shortened by 6 bases and J by 0 bases, with 11 bases between the two germline ends. CDR1 is SEHNR, CDR2 FQNEAQ, per germline (reference sequence). This CDR3 has 15 amino acids. The CDR3 protein is CASRSGTANTGELFF. The CDR3 region has the DNA TGTGCCAGCAGGTCCGGGACTGCGAACACCGGGGAGCTGTTTTTT.

CDR3 DNA: TGCGCCAGCAGCTTCCCACCTAGCGGGAGCTCCTACAATGAGCAGTTCTTC. Encoded protein: CASSFPPSGSSYNEQFF. The gene calls are TRBV5-1 and TRBJ2-1; 10 nucleotides match TRBD2. Germline CDR1 reads SGHRS; CDR2 reads YFSETQ. Losses at the gene ends were 2 bases for V and 0 bases for J; bases not matched to a gene: 5. This CDR3 is built from 17 residues.

Of note for this clone: Other DNA variants within this sample encode the same CDR3. The gene calls are TRBV5-6 and TRBJ1-6; possible D gene TRBD1, 6 bases. CDR3 size: 13 residues. The germline gives CDR1 SGHDT, CDR2 YYEEEE. V lost 4 bases and J lost 14, with 16 bases in between. CDR3 nucleotide sequence: TGTGCCAGCAGCAAGGCGGACAGCACGGCCCTCCACTTT. The encoded protein is CASSKADSTALHF.

The sample holds one count of this clone. The gene calls are TRBV7-9 and TRBJ1-2; D remains unclear. The V end was cut by 0 bases, the J end by 5 bases, with 13 bases between. CDR3 length: 15 amino acids. Germline CDR1 and CDR2: SEHNR and FQNEAQ (reference sequence). The CDR3: CASSLAKGEGYGYTF. The DNA of the CDR3 is TGTGCCAGCAGCTTAGCGAAGGGAGAGGGATATGGCTACACCTTC.

With respect to this clone: The same CDR3 can be traced to other DNA sequences in this sample. This sequence joins TRBV29-1 and TRBJ2-1; D gene uncertain. CDR1 is SQVTM and CDR2 is ANQGSEA in the germline V gene. The ends were cut back, 6 bases at V and 5 bases at J, with 5 bases in the middle. The CDR3 is 10 amino acids. CDR3 region: CSVGNNEQFF. The CDR3 nucleotides read TGCAGCGTAGGAAACAATGAGCAGTTCTTC.

CDR3 DNA: TGTGCCAGTAGTTTATCCGGGCCCTCTGGAAACACCATATATTTT. This sequence encodes CASSLSGPSGNTIYF. The chain links TRBV19 to TRBJ1-3, with D hard to call. V lost 5 bases and J lost 0, with 11 bases in between. Per germline, CDR1 LNHDA and CDR2 SQIVND (reference sequence). CDR3 size: 15 residues.

V is TRBV4-1 and J is TRBJ2-7, with a weak D call TRBD1 (6 bases). V lost 1 base to trimming and J lost 2 bases, with 12 bases between them. CDR1 and CDR2 from the germline V gene are MGHRA and YSYEKL. This CDR3 is built from 15 residues. CDR3 sequence: CASSQVLDSTYEQYF. The DNA of the CDR3 is TGCGCCAGCAGCCAAGTCCTGGACAGTACCTACGAGCAGTACTTC.

Only one count was recorded for this clone. The V and J genes are TRBV4-3 and TRBJ1-3, with D tentatively TRBD1 (5 bases). The CDR3 extends over 18 amino acids. V was trimmed by 0 bases and J by 0 bases, leaving 15 bases between them. Per the germline V gene, CDR1 is LGHNA and CDR2 is YSLEER. This CDR3 reads CASSQDGHRTYSGNTIYF. The CDR3 nucleotides read TGCGCCAGCAGCCAAGATGGTCACAGGACCTACTCTGGAAACACCATATATTTT.

The chain uses TRBV7-9 and TRBJ2-3; a possible D gene is TRBD2 (5 bases). Germline values: CDR1 SEHNR, CDR2 FQNEAQ (reference sequence). Trimming shortened V by 1 base and J by 1 base, and 9 bases separated the two germline ends. The CDR3 consists of 15 residues. CDR3 amino acids: CASSLDLGGTDTQYF. The CDR3 DNA reads as TGTGCCAGCAGCTTAGACCTCGGGGGCACAGATACGCAGTATTTT. Full variable domain (remainder filled in from reference TRBV7-9 and TRBJ2-3): DTGVSQNPRHKITKRGQNVTFRCDPISEHNRLYWYRQTLGQGPEFLTYFQNEAQLEKSRLLSDRFSAERPKGSFSTLEIQRTEQGDSAMYLCASSLDLGGTDTQYFGPGTRLTVL.

As to this clone: This same CDR3 is encoded by further DNA sequences in the sample. The rearrangement links TRBV5-5 to TRBJ2-7, with TRBD1 identical over 7 bases. CDR1 SGHKS and CDR2 YYEKEE come from the germline V gene (reference sequence). The junction had 0 bases not matched to a gene; V was cut back by 1 base and J by 2 bases. The CDR3 consists of 13 residues. The CDR3 region has the DNA TGTGCCAGCAGCTTGCAGGGGGCCTACGAGCAGTACTTC. Translated: CASSLQGAYEQYF.

This chain uses TRBV27 with TRBJ2-3, with 8 bases matching TRBD2. The ends lost 6 bases at V and 1 base at J; junction bases unmatched: 3. The CDR3 has 14 residues. Germline values: CDR1 MNHEY, CDR2 SMNVEV (reference sequence). The DNA of the CDR3 is TGTGCCAGCAGGAGAGCGGGAGGCACAGATACGCAGTATTTT. Translating gives CASRRAGGTDTQYF.

This clone has a single count. The chain is built from TRBV19 and TRBJ2-1, with 10 positions matching TRBD1. Per germline, CDR1 LNHDA and CDR2 SQIVND (reference sequence). The CDR3 length is 15 residues. The V gene end was trimmed by 5 bases and the J gene end by 8 bases; junction bases not matched to a gene: 9. CDR3 region: CASSPRGQGLYEQFF. As DNA, the CDR3 is TGTGCCAGTAGTCCCCGGGGACAGGGGCTATATGAGCAGTTCTTC.

The chain combines TRBV2 with TRBJ2-5; TRBD2 matches at 10 bases. The germline V gene has CDR1 SNHLY and CDR2 FYNNEI. Trimming cost V 8 bases and J 5 bases; bases outside gene matches: 8. The CDR3 is 14 residues long. The CDR3 DNA reads as TGTGCCAGCGGGGCAGCGGGGGGGCTTGAGACCCAGTACTTC. This encodes CASGAAGGLETQYF.

This chain links TRBV5-1 with TRBJ2-2, with D unresolved. V was clipped by 0 bases and J by 0 bases, with 6 bases between them. Germline loops: CDR1 SGHRS, CDR2 YFSETQ. CDR3 length: 15 residues. The CDR3 reads CASSLATTNTGELFF. In nucleotides, the CDR3 is TGCGCCAGCAGCTTGGCTACCACGAACACCGGGGAGCTGTTTTTT. The full variable domain, rest sourced from reference TRBV5-1 and TRBJ2-2, is KAGVTQTPRYLIKTRGQQVTLSCSPISGHRSVSWYQQTPGQGLQFLFEYFSETQRNKGNFPGRFSGRQFSNSRSEMNVSTLELGDSALYLCASSLATTNTGELFFGEGSRLTVL.

V usage is TRBV4-1 and J usage is TRBJ1-2; D uncertain. This CDR3 has 13 amino acids. V was trimmed by 0 bases and J by 2 bases, leaving 4 bases between them. CDR1 is MGHRA and CDR2 is YSYEKL in the germline V gene. CDR3 protein: CASSQDSNYGYTF. Written as DNA, the CDR3 is TGCGCCAGCAGCCAAGATTCGAACTATGGCTACACCTTC.

This clone has just one count. The chain joins TRBV4-1 to TRBJ2-7; D unclear. V lost 0 bases and J lost 9, with 12 bases in between. CDR1 is MGHRA, CDR2 YSYEKL, per germline. The CDR3 contains 13 residues. The CDR3 coding sequence is TGCGCCAGCAGCCAAGATTTGTGGTACCCGCAGTACTTC. The encoded protein is CASSQDLWYPQYF.

The gene calls are TRBV11-3 and TRBJ2-1; 7 nucleotides line up with TRBD1. The J segment lost 2 bases and the V segment lost 6 bases, leaving 7 bases of the junction unmatched. CDR3 length: 15 residues. CDR1 is SGHNT, CDR2 YENEEA, per germline. The CDR3 loop is CASSYTGDPYNEQFF. The CDR3 DNA is TGTGCCAGCAGTTACACAGGGGATCCCTACAATGAGCAGTTCTTC.